This TCR beta chain was recovered during a study of T cells in localized non-small cell lung cancer. Germline assignment: CDR1 MDHEN and CDR2 SYDVKM. The CDR3 has 14 residues. V lost 4 bases and J lost 3; bases outside the gene matches: 3. Only in-frame clones appear in the TCRdb table, and some are missing; sequencing was by immunoSEQ multiplex PCR. The sample yields 50,000 to 65,000 clones, 60% to 85% seen once. To note about this clone: As yet, its antigen is unknown.

Study-wide points: It remains possible that heterogeneity exists, since only one tumor region was sequenced.

The J gene is TRBJ2-3, the V gene TRBV28; TRBD1 agrees at 8 bases. The source was PBMCs, collected before any cancer treatment. The receptor's source is a woman aged 35-70 years with stage II lung adenocarcinoma. CDR3 sequence (DNA): TGTGCCAGCAGTTCTAGGACAGGGACAGATACGCAGTATTTT. Residues: CASSSRTGTDTQYF.